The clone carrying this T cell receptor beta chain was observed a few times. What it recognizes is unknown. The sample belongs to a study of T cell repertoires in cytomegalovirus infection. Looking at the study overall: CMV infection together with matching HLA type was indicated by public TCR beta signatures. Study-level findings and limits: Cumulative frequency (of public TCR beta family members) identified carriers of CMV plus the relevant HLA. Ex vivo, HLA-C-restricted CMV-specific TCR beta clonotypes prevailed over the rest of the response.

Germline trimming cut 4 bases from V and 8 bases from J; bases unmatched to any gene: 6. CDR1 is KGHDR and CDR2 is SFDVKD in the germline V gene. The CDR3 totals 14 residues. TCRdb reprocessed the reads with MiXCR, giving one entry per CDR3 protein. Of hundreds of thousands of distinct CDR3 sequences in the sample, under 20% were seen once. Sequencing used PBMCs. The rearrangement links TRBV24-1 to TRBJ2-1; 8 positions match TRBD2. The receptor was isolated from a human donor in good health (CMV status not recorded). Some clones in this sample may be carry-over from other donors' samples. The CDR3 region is CATSERGALDEQFF. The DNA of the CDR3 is TGTGCCACCAGTGAGCGGGGGGCGCTCGATGAGCAGTTCTTC.